Listed below are T cell receptor beta chains from one sample, sequenced in a study of PD-1 blockade in classical Hodgkin lymphoma. Profiled with immunoSEQ multiplex PCR; TCRdb holds only in-frame clones, not every one. The data contain around 25,000 clones, 80% to 90% of them singletons. The input for sequencing was peripheral blood mononuclear cells (PBMCs), taken before the fourth cycle of nivolumab. The origin of the receptors is a human donor with classical Hodgkin lymphoma. Each CDR3 is given with its conserved first and last residue. The D gene is left open where the match is weak. A clone size is listed for some rows: how often the clone was seen (once, few, many), or a class if it is expanded.

J gene,V gene,D gene,clone size,CDR3 protein,CDR3 DNA
TRBJ1-5,TRBV19,.,.,CASRGIGNQPQHF,TGTGCCAGTAGAGGGATCGGAAATCAGCCCCAGCATTTT
TRBJ2-3,TRBV19,.,.,CASSFSGRTDTQYF,TGTGCCAGTAGTTTCTCCGGACGCACAGATACGCAGTATTTT
TRBJ1-1,TRBV5-6,.,once,CASSLGTEAFF,TGTGCCAGCAGCTTAGGCACTGAAGCTTTCTTT
TRBJ2-2,TRBV6-6,.,.,CASMPRTGELFF,TGTGCCAGCATGCCGCGGACCGGGGAGCTGTTTTTT
TRBJ2-5,TRBV5-4,TRBD2,.,CASSWGGSQETQYF,TGTGCCAGCAGCTGGGGGGGTTCCCAAGAGACCCAGTACTTC
TRBJ1-5,TRBV7-9,.,.,CASSPEGANNQPQHF,TGTGCCAGCAGTCCGGAAGGGGCCAACAATCAGCCCCAGCATTTT
TRBJ1-2,TRBV5-6,.,.,CASSQGDRSYGYTF,TGTGCCAGCAGCCAAGGGGACCGGAGCTATGGCTACACCTTC
TRBJ2-7,TRBV10-3,.,.,CAISESSVRGAPYEQYF,TGTGCCATCAGTGAGTCGAGTGTACGGGGGGCCCCCTACGAGCAGTACTTC
TRBJ2-2,TRBV4-1,.,few,CASSQEGRGAGELFF,TGCGCCAGCAGCCAAGAAGGAAGGGGGGCCGGGGAGCTGTTTTTT
TRBJ1-2,TRBV9,.,.,CASSPHRGPYGYTF,TGTGCCAGCAGCCCCCATCGAGGGCCCTATGGCTACACCTTC
TRBJ2-3,TRBV4-3,TRBD2,.,CASSQRLGRNSGGGGTDTQYF,TGCGCCAGCAGCCAACGCCTCGGCCGGAATAGCGGGGGAGGCGGCACAGATACGCAGTATTTT
TRBJ1-1,TRBV2,TRBD1,.,CASNSDRGLGEAFF,TGTGCCAGCAATTCGGACAGGGGGCTCGGTGAAGCTTTCTTT
TRBJ2-2,TRBV7-6,.,.,CASSLLSSEPGELFF,TGTGCCAGCAGCTTACTTAGCTCGGAGCCCGGGGAGCTGTTTTTT
TRBJ2-1,TRBV6-1,.,.,CASSERWASWSYNEQFF,TGTGCCAGCAGTGAGCGGTGGGCCTCGTGGTCCTACAATGAGCAGTTCTTC
TRBJ1-5,TRBV28,TRBD1,.,CASLRRQGLGQPQHF,TGTGCCAGCCTTAGGAGACAGGGCTTGGGTCAGCCCCAGCATTTT
TRBJ1-1,TRBV5-1,.,.,CASSWTVNTEAFF,TGCGCCAGCAGCTGGACGGTGAACACTGAAGCTTTCTTT
TRBJ2-3,TRBV12-2,.,.,CASRPGWRELTDTQYF,TGTGCAAGTCGCCCGGGTTGGCGGGAGTTGACAGATACGCAGTATTTT
TRBJ1-1,TRBV4-1,TRBD1,.,CASSPGTDTEAFF,TGCGCCAGCAGCCCGGGGACAGACACTGAAGCTTTCTTT
TRBJ2-7,TRBV7-2,.,.,CASSFTRIGEQYF,TGTGCCAGCAGCTTTACTAGGATAGGGGAGCAGTACTTC
TRBJ1-5,TRBV19,.,.,CATNRDTTSNQPQHF,TGTGCCACCAACCGGGACACTACTAGCAATCAGCCCCAGCATTTT
TRBJ1-5,TRBV7-2,.,.,CASSRSDRYQPQHF,TGTGCCAGCAGCCGGTCTGACAGGTATCAGCCCCAGCATTTT
TRBJ1-2,TRBV5-5,.,.,CASSWDIPYGYTF,TGTGCCAGCAGTTGGGACATCCCCTATGGCTACACCTTC
TRBJ2-1,TRBV6-5,TRBD2,.,CASSLLAGVGNEQFF,TGTGCCAGCAGTTTGCTAGCGGGAGTGGGTAATGAGCAGTTCTTC
TRBJ2-7,TRBV4-3,TRBD1,.,CASSLGTGGLDEQYF,TGCGCCAGCAGCCTTGGGACAGGGGGTCTGGACGAGCAGTACTTC
TRBJ1-3,TRBV11-2,.,.,CASSSTGNTIYF,TGTGCCAGCAGCTCTACGGGAAACACCATATATTTT
TRBJ2-7,TRBV15,TRBD1,.,CATSRGRQGLKYEQYF,TGTGCCACCAGCAGAGGCCGACAGGGCCTGAAATACGAGCAGTACTTC
TRBJ2-5,TRBV5-1,TRBD1,.,CASTGDRAETQYF,TGCGCCAGCACCGGGGACAGGGCCGAGACCCAGTACTTC
TRBJ2-5,TRBV5-8,.,.,CASSVPGEGQETQYF,TGTGCCAGCAGCGTCCCTGGTGAGGGTCAAGAGACCCAGTACTTC
TRBJ2-7,TRBV30,.,once,CAWGTGRLYEQYF,TGTGCCTGGGGTACAGGGAGACTTTACGAGCAGTACTTC
TRBJ2-7,TRBV7-2,TRBD1,.,CASSLRGQGWNEQYF,TGTGCCAGCAGCTTAAGGGGACAGGGGTGGAACGAGCAGTACTTC
TRBJ2-7,TRBV4-3,TRBD2,.,CASSPDYRTRKYF,TGCGCCAGCAGCCCTGATTACCGGACTAGGAAGTACTTC
TRBJ2-5,TRBV19,TRBD2,.,CASSKASGRWGETQYF,TGTGCCAGTAGTAAGGCTAGCGGGAGATGGGGGGAGACCCAGTACTTC
TRBJ1-2,TRBV28,.,.,CASSSYIGYTF,TGTGCCAGCAGTTCATACATAGGCTACACCTTC
TRBJ2-5,TRBV20-1,TRBD1,.,CSANRGETQYF,TGCAGTGCTAACAGGGGGGAGACCCAGTACTTC
TRBJ2-5,TRBV15,.,.,CATSSKMRGETQYF,TGTGCCACCAGCAGCAAAATGAGGGGAGAGACCCAGTACTTC
TRBJ2-1,TRBV12-5,.,.,CASGLVQGGSYNEQFF,TGTGCTAGTGGTTTGGTACAAGGGGGCTCCTACAATGAGCAGTTCTTC
TRBJ2-7,TRBV5-6,TRBD1,once,CASSFGDSPSYEQYF,TGTGCCAGCAGCTTTGGGGACAGCCCATCCTACGAGCAGTACTTC
TRBJ1-5,TRBV27,TRBD1,.,CASSLAGQRNQPQHF,TGTGCCAGCAGTTTGGCGGGACAGCGCAATCAGCCCCAGCATTTT
TRBJ2-2,TRBV7-6,.,.,CASSSTGNTGELFF,TGTGCCAGCAGCTCGACAGGGAACACCGGGGAGCTGTTTTTT
TRBJ1-4,TRBV30,.,.,CAWLPGASEKLFF,TGTGCCTGGCTTCCGGGGGCATCTGAAAAACTGTTTTTT
TRBJ2-3,TRBV19,TRBD1,.,CASKYRQGSQADTQYF,TGTGCCAGCAAATACAGACAGGGGTCTCAAGCAGATACGCAGTATTTT
TRBJ1-2,TRBV19,.,.,CASSREAWDGYTF,TGTGCCAGTAGTCGGGAGGCCTGGGATGGCTACACCTTC
TRBJ1-2,TRBV4-3,TRBD1,.,CASSQDWPGGYGYTF,TGCGCCAGCAGCCAAGATTGGCCAGGGGGCTATGGCTACACCTTC
TRBJ1-6,TRBV7-2,.,.,CASSSQRGGLGNSPLHF,TGTGCCAGCAGCTCCCAAAGGGGGGGTTTGGGTAATTCACCCCTCCACTTT
TRBJ2-7,TRBV18,.,.,CASSPGQSYEQYF,TGTGCCAGCTCCCCGGGACAATCCTACGAGCAGTACTTC
TRBJ2-1,TRBV7-9,.,.,CASSYRDKYNEQFF,TGTGCCAGCAGCTACCGGGACAAGTACAATGAGCAGTTCTTC
TRBJ2-7,TRBV9,TRBD1,.,CASSPGIGTAFSYEQYF,TGTGCCAGCAGCCCGGGAATCGGGACAGCCTTTTCCTACGAGCAGTACTTC
TRBJ2-1,TRBV7-9,TRBD2,.,CASSLDLGREKHNEQFF,TGTGCCAGCAGCTTAGATCTCGGGCGGGAGAAGCACAATGAGCAGTTCTTC
TRBJ2-7,TRBV4-2,.,.,CASSSSTWSSYEQYF,TGTGCCAGCAGCTCCTCGACTTGGAGCTCCTACGAGCAGTACTTC
TRBJ2-3,TRBV10-1,TRBD2,few,CASSELAGADTQYF,TGCGCCAGCAGTGAACTAGCGGGGGCTGATACGCAGTATTTT